The subject of this entry is one T cell receptor beta chain. These data come from a study of glioma-infiltrating T cells after dendritic cell vaccination. Germline CDR1 and CDR2: MNHNS and SASEGT. This CDR3 comprises 12 residues. V was cut by 10 bases and J by 5 bases, with 14 bases left in between. Libraries were prepared by immunoSEQ multiplex PCR; TCRdb keeps only in-frame clonotypes and omits some of them. This sample has roughly 68,000 clones, with 82% found just once. The rearrangement joins TRBV6-1 to TRBJ2-5; a possible D gene is TRBD1 (5 bases). The receptor was isolated from a human donor with glioblastoma. Specimen: blood, collected before dendritic cell vaccination. In nucleotides, the CDR3 is TGTGCCACCTACTTCTACAGGGAGACCCAGTACTTC. It is translated as CATYFYRETQYF.